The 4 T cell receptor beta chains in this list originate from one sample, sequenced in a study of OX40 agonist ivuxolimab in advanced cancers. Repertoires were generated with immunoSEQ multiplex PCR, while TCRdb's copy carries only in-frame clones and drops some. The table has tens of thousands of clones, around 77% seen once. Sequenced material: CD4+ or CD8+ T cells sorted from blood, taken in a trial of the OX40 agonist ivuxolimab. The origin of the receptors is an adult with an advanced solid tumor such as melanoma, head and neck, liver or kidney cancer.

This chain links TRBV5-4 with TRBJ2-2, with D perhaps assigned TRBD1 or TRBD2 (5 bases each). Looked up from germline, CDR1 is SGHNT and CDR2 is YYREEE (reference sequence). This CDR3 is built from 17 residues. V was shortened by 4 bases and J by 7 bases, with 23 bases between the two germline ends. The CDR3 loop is CASSPKGTTKSIGELFF. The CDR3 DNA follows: TGTGCCAGCAGCCCTAAGGGGACGACCAAGAGTATCGGGGAGCTGTTTTTT.

CDR3: CASSQQTSGNTIYF. DNA for the CDR3: TGTGCCAGCAGCCAGCAGACCTCTGGAAACACCATATATTTT. V is TRBV7-9 and J is TRBJ1-3; D gene unclear. The germline V gene encodes CDR1 SEHNR and CDR2 FQNEAQ (reference sequence). Trimming pared 5 bases from V and 0 bases from J, leaving 8 bases between. The CDR3 runs to 14 residues.

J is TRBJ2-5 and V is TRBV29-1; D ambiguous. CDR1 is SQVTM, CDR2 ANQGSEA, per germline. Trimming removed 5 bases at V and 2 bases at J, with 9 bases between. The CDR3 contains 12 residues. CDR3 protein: CSVSSLQETQYF. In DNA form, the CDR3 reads TGCAGCGTTAGCAGCCTGCAAGAGACCCAGTACTTC.

The CDR3 nucleotides read TGTGCCAGCAGTCCCTGGACAGGCCCAACCGGGTATGAGCAGTTCTTC. It encodes CASSPWTGPTGYEQFF. The chain uses TRBV28 and TRBJ2-1, with 7 bases aligning to TRBD1. The germline V gene has CDR1 MDHEN and CDR2 SYDVKM. The V gene end was trimmed by 5 bases and the J gene end by 8 bases; junction bases not matched to a gene: 15. There are 16 residues in the CDR3.